Below, 2 T cell receptor beta chains from the same sample are listed, as sequenced in a study of blood T cell repertoires in COVID-19. The data were produced by immunoSEQ multiplex PCR, yet TCRdb's version contains in-frame clones alone and is incomplete. The data contain approximately 160,000 clones, about 88% of them singletons. Sequencing input: peripheral blood. These receptor sequences come from a man in his sixties with active or convalescent COVID-19.

CDR3 sequence: CASLGAGKSGETQYF. The CDR3 DNA reads as TGTGCCAGCTTAGGGGCGGGAAAGTCGGGGGAGACCCAGTACTTC. This chain joins TRBV2 and TRBJ2-5; perhaps TRBD2 as D (6 bases). Germline assignment: CDR1 SNHLY and CDR2 FYNNEI. CDR3 length equals 15 residues. V dropped 8 bases and J dropped 5 bases, with 21 bases sitting between them.

V gene TRBV5-1 combines with J gene TRBJ2-3; 9 bases agree with TRBD1. CDR3 length: 16 amino acids. Losses at the gene ends were 3 bases for V and 3 bases for J; bases not matched to a gene: 8. Germline V CDR1 and CDR2: SGHRS, YFSETQ. The CDR3 loop is CASSSGMGQGTDTQYF. In DNA form, the CDR3 reads TGCGCCAGCAGCTCTGGAATGGGACAGGGTACAGATACGCAGTATTTT.